Listed below are T cell receptor beta chains from one sample, sequenced in a study of blood T cell repertoires in COVID-19. Only in-frame clones appear in the TCRdb table, and some are missing; sequencing was by immunoSEQ multiplex PCR. The repertoire holds 300,000 to 400,000 clones, around 87% seen once, with approximately 0.96% in the top ten. The sequenced sample consisted of PBMCs or T cells enriched from blood (not recorded which). The receptors shown here come from a woman in her thirties with acute COVID-19. Both conserved end residues are part of each CDR3. The D gene is left open where the match is weak. For some rows the clone size is stated as once, few or many, or as a class when expanded; others skip it.

J gene: TRBJ2-2; clone size: -; V gene: TRBV5-1; D gene: TRBD1; CDR3 DNA: TGCGCCAGCAGCTTGATCAGACAGGGGAACACCGGGGAGCTGTTTTTT; CDR3 protein: CASSLIRQGNTGELFF
J gene: TRBJ1-6; clone size: -; V gene: TRBV2; D gene: -; CDR3 DNA: TGTGCCAGCGGGCGGGACTATAATTCACCCCTCCACTTT; CDR3 protein: CASGRDYNSPLHF
J gene: TRBJ1-1; clone size: -; V gene: TRBV19; D gene: -; CDR3 DNA: TGTGCCAGTAGCCCCACGCGGAGGGCGTACATGAACACTGAAGCTTTCTTT; CDR3 protein: CASSPTRRAYMNTEAFF
J gene: TRBJ2-1; clone size: once; V gene: TRBV20-1; D gene: TRBD2; CDR3 DNA: TGCAGTGCTAGTGCCGGACTAGCGGGGGGGGCCTACAATGAGCAGTTCTTC; CDR3 protein: CSASAGLAGGAYNEQFF
J gene: TRBJ1-1; clone size: -; V gene: TRBV5-1; D gene: TRBD1; CDR3 DNA: TGCGCCAGCAGCCCTAATCGACAGGGGGCTGAAGCTTTCTTT; CDR3 protein: CASSPNRQGAEAFF
J gene: TRBJ1-2; clone size: once; V gene: TRBV2; D gene: TRBD1; CDR3 DNA: TGTGCCAGCAGTGAAGCGCAACTCCGGGACAGTGCTAACTATGGCTACACCTTC; CDR3 protein: CASSEAQLRDSANYGYTF
J gene: TRBJ2-6; clone size: -; V gene: TRBV25-1; D gene: -; CDR3 DNA: TGTGCCAGCAGTGAGGGGACAACTGGGGCCAACGTCCTGACTTTC; CDR3 protein: CASSEGTTGANVLTF
J gene: TRBJ2-1; clone size: -; V gene: TRBV9; D gene: -; CDR3 DNA: TGTGCCAGCAGCCGAGGAGGTTCCGCCTACAATGAGCAGTTCTTC; CDR3 protein: CASSRGGSAYNEQFF
J gene: TRBJ1-4; clone size: -; V gene: TRBV19; D gene: TRBD1; CDR3 DNA: TGTGCCAGTAGTATTTTACCGGGACAGGGGGGAGAAAAACTGTTTTTT; CDR3 protein: CASSILPGQGGEKLFF
J gene: TRBJ2-5; clone size: -; V gene: TRBV5-6; D gene: -; CDR3 DNA: TGTGCCAGCAGCTTGCGCGGAACCCAGTACTTC; CDR3 protein: CASSLRGTQYF
J gene: TRBJ1-1; clone size: -; V gene: TRBV6-5; D gene: -; CDR3 DNA: TGTGCCAGCAGTTACGGGGGGGCGCGGACTGAAGCTTTCTTT; CDR3 protein: CASSYGGARTEAFF
J gene: TRBJ2-3; clone size: -; V gene: TRBV27; D gene: TRBD2; CDR3 DNA: TGTGCCAGCAGTGTTTGGGCGTCCAGCGGGGTAGATACGCAGTATTTT; CDR3 protein: CASSVWASSGVDTQYF
J gene: TRBJ1-2; clone size: -; V gene: TRBV19; D gene: TRBD1; CDR3 DNA: TGTGCCAGTAGTGGGCAGGGGGCATATGGCTATGGCTACACCTTC; CDR3 protein: CASSGQGAYGYGYTF
J gene: TRBJ1-2; clone size: -; V gene: TRBV2; D gene: TRBD1; CDR3 DNA: TGTGCCAGCAGCCTGACAGGGACCGACTATGGCTACACCTTC; CDR3 protein: CASSLTGTDYGYTF
J gene: TRBJ1-3; clone size: once; V gene: TRBV7-9; D gene: -; CDR3 DNA: TGTGCCAGCAGCTTAGCGGTGGGCACTGGAAACACCATATATTTT; CDR3 protein: CASSLAVGTGNTIYF
J gene: TRBJ1-5; clone size: once; V gene: TRBV27; D gene: TRBD1; CDR3 DNA: TGTGCCAGCAGTTTAATCCAGGGGGCGGGCCAGCCCCAGCATTTT; CDR3 protein: CASSLIQGAGQPQHF
J gene: TRBJ1-2; clone size: -; V gene: TRBV6-5; D gene: TRBD1; CDR3 DNA: TGTGCCAGCAGGGGACAGGGGATCTATGGCTACACCTTC; CDR3 protein: CASRGQGIYGYTF
J gene: TRBJ2-3; clone size: -; V gene: TRBV6-5; D gene: -; CDR3 DNA: TGTGCCAGCAGTCTCTGGGGGCAGGCCGGAGATACGCAGTATTTT; CDR3 protein: CASSLWGQAGDTQYF
J gene: TRBJ2-2; clone size: -; V gene: TRBV9; D gene: TRBD2; CDR3 DNA: TGTGCCAGCAGCCTCAGCGGGGGGAACACCGGGGAGCTGTTTTTT; CDR3 protein: CASSLSGGNTGELFF
J gene: TRBJ2-2; clone size: -; V gene: TRBV7-9; D gene: TRBD1; CDR3 DNA: TGTGCCAGCAGCATTGGACAGGGTAAAGCCGGGGAGCTGTTTTTT; CDR3 protein: CASSIGQGKAGELFF